This T cell receptor beta chain was obtained from a study of T-cell memory formation after mild COVID-19. Trimming removed 3 bases from V and 10 bases from J; junction bases left unmatched: 9. CDR3 length: 17 amino acids. CDR1 and CDR2 (germline): LGHNA, YSLEER. Via MiXCR, TCRdb re-called the 5' RACE reads, giving one row per CDR3 protein. The table records roughly 600,000 distinct CDR3 sequences, roughly 18% of them present only once. Study findings and constraints: Clones contracting across day 15 to 85 had a balanced CD4/CD8 profile; later expanding clones leaned CD4+. That cross-reactive memory joined was suggested by some responding clones appearing in pre-infection memory.

This clonotype was detected a few times. Its antigen is undetermined. The gene calls are TRBV4-3 and TRBJ2-1; 16 bases map to TRBD2. Sequenced input: PBMCs or a T cell subset sorted from them (not recorded which). The receptor comes from an adult woman who had mild COVID-19 (a few samples of this study predate the infection). Cell type and time point are not known. CDR3 sequence reads: CASSQGLAGGQASEQFF. The CDR3 DNA is TGCGCCAGCAGCCAGGGACTAGCGGGAGGGCAAGCGTCCGAGCAGTTCTTC.